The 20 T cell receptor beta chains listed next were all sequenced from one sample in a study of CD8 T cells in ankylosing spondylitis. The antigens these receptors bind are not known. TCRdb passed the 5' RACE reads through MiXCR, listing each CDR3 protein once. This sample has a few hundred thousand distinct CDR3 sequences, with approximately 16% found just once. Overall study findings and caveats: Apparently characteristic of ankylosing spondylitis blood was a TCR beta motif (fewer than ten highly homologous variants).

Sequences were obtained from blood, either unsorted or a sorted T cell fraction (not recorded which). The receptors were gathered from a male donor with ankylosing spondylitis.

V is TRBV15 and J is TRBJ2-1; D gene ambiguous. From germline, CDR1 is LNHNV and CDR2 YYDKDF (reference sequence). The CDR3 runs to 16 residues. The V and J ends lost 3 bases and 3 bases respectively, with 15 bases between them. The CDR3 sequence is CATSRLGLGNYNEQFF. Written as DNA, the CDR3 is TGTGCCACCAGCAGGTTGGGTTTGGGAAACTACAATGAGCAGTTCTTC.

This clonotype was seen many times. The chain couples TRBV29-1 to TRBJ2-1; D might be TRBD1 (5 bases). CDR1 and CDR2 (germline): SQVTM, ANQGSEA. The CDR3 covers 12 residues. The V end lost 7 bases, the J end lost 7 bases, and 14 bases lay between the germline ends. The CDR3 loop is CSGTSLLNEQFF. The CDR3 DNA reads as TGCAGCGGGACAAGCCTGTTGAATGAGCAGTTCTTC.

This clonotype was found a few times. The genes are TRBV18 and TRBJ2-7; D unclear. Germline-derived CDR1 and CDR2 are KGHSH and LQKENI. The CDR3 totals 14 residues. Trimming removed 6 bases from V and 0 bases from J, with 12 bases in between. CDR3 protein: CASSPDHHSYEQYF. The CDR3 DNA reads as TGTGCCAGCTCGCCCGACCACCACTCCTACGAGCAGTACTTC.

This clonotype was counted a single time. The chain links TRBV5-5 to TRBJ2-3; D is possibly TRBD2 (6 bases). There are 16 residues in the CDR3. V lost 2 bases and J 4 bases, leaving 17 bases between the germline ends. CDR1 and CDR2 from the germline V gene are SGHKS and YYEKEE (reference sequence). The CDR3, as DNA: TGTGCCAGCAGCTTAGTGGGACTCGGAATGGCAGATACGCAGTATTTT. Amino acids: CASSLVGLGMADTQYF.

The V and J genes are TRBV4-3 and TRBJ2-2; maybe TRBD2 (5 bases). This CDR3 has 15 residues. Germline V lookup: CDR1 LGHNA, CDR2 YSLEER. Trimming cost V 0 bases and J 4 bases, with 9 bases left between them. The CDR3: CASSQEWTSTGELFF. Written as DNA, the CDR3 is TGCGCCAGCAGCCAAGAGTGGACTTCCACCGGGGAGCTGTTTTTT.

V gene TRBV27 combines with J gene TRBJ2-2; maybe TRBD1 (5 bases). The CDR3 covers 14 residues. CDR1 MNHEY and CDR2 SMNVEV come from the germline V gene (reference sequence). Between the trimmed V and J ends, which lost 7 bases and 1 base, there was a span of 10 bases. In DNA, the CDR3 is TGTGCCAGCACCCGACAGATGAACACCGGGGAGCTGTTTTTT. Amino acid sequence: CASTRQMNTGELFF.

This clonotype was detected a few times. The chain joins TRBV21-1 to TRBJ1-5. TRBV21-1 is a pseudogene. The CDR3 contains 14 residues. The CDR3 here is CASSKVYSNQPQHF. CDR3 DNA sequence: TGTGCCAGCAGCAAAGTTTATAGCAATCAGCCCCAGCATTTT.

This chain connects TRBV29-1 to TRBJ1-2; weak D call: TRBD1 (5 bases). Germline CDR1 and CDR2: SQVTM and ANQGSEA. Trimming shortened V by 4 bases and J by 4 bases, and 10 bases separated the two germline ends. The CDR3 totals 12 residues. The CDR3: CSVVGTGYGYTF. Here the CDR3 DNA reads TGCAGCGTTGTCGGCACAGGCTATGGCTACACCTTC.

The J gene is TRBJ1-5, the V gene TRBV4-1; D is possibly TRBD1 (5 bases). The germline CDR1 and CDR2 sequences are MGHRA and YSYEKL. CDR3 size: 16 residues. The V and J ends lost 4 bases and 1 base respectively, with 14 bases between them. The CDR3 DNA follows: TGCGCCAGCAGCCTCGAATACAGGTTGAGCAATCAGCCCCAGCATTTT. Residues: CASSLEYRLSNQPQHF.

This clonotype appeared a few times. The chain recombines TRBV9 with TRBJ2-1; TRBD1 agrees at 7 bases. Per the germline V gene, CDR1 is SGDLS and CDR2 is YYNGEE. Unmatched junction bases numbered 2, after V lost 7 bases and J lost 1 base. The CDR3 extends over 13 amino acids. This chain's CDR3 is CASQGESYNEQFF. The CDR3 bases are TGTGCCAGCCAGGGGGAATCCTACAATGAGCAGTTCTTC.

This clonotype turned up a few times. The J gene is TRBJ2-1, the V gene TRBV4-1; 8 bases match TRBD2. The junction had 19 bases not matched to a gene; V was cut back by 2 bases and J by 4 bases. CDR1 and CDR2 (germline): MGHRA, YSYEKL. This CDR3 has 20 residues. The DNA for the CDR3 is TGCGCCAGCAGCCAACCGAATCTACTGGAGGGTAGCGGGGTTTACAATGAGCAGTTCTTC. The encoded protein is CASSQPNLLEGSGVYNEQFF.

CDR3 in amino acids: CASSPGTGFDKQFF. DNA of the CDR3: TGTGCCAGCAGCCCGGGGACAGGGTTTGATAAGCAGTTCTTC. V gene TRBV7-6 combines with J gene TRBJ2-1; TRBD1 aligns across 9 bases. CDR1 is SGHVS, CDR2 FNYEAQ, per germline. The CDR3 runs 14 residues. The J segment lost 11 bases and the V segment lost 5 bases, leaving 10 bases of the junction unmatched.

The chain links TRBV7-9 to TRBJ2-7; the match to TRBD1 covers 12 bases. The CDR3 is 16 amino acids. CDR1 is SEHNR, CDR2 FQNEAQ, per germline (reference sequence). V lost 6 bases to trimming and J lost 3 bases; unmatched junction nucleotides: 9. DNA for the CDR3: TGTGCCAGCAGTCCTCCCGGGACAGGGGGCTTCTACGAGCAGTACTTC. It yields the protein CASSPPGTGGFYEQYF.

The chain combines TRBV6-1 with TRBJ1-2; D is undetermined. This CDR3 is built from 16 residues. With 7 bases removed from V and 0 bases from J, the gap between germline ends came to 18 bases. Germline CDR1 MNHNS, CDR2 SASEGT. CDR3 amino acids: CASTAFLDSANYGYTF. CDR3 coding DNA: TGTGCCAGCACCGCTTTTTTAGACTCAGCTAACTATGGCTACACCTTC.

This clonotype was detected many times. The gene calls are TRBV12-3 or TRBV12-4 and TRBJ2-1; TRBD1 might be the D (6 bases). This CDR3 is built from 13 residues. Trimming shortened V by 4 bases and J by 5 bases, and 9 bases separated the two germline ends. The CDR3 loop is CASSSTGNNEQFF. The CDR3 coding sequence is TGTGCCAGCAGTTCAACAGGGAACAATGAGCAGTTCTTC.

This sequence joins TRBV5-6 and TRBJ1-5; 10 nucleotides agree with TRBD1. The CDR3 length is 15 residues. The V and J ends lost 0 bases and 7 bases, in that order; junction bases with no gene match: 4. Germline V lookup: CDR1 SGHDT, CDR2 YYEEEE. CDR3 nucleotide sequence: TGTGCCAGCAGCTTGGCCGGGACAGGGGAGCAGCCCCAGCATTTT. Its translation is CASSLAGTGEQPQHF.

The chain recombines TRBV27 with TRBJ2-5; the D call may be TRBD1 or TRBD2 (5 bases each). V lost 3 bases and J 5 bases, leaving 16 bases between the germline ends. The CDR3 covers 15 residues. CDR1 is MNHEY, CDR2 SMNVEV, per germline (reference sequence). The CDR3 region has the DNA TGTGCCAGCAGTTTCCAAGGGACCGGCGGGGAGACCCAGTACTTC. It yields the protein CASSFQGTGGETQYF.

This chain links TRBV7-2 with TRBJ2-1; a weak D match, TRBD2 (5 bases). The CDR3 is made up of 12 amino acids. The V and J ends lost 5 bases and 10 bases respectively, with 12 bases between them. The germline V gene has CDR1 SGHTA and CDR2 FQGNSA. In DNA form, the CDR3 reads TGTGCCAGCAGCCCGGTTGGGAGCGAGCAGTTCTTC. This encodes CASSPVGSEQFF.

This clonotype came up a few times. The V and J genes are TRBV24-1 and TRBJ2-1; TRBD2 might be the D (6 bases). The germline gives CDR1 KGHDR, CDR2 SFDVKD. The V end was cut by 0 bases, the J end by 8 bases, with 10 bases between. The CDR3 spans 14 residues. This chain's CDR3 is CATSDLGGLDEQFF. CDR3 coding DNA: TGTGCCACCAGTGATTTGGGAGGGCTCGATGAGCAGTTCTTC.

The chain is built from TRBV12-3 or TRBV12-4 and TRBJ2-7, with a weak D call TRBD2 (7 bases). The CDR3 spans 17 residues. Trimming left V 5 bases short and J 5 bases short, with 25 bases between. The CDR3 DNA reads TGTGCCAGCAGTCTGAACAGCTTTTGGGGGGGCAGCGACGAGCAGTACTTC. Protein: CASSLNSFWGGSDEQYF.